This entry is about one TCR beta chain. Its antigen is undetermined. The V and J ends lost 3 bases and 0 bases respectively, with 9 bases between them. In germline, CDR1 is LNHDA, CDR2 SQIVND (reference sequence). CDR3 length equals 15 residues. Clones were read by immunoSEQ multiplex PCR, and TCRdb kept only the in-frame ones, dropping some. The sample includes about 97,000 clones, roughly 91% of them seen just once. The data derive from a study of T cell responses to AZD1222 COVID-19 vaccine. The study's findings and limits: The breadth and depth of Spike-specific TCRs increased once two AZD1222 doses had been given. Clonal diversity was possibly underestimated, and white British individuals and females predominated among donors.

The sequences come from peripheral blood, collected on day 0 of AZD1222 vaccination. V is TRBV19 and J is TRBJ2-1; D gene uncertain. This TCR was recovered from an adult in good health. CDR3 loop: CASSIGDSSYNEQFF. CDR3 DNA sequence: TGTGCCAGTAGTATTGGGGATAGCTCCTACAATGAGCAGTTCTTC.